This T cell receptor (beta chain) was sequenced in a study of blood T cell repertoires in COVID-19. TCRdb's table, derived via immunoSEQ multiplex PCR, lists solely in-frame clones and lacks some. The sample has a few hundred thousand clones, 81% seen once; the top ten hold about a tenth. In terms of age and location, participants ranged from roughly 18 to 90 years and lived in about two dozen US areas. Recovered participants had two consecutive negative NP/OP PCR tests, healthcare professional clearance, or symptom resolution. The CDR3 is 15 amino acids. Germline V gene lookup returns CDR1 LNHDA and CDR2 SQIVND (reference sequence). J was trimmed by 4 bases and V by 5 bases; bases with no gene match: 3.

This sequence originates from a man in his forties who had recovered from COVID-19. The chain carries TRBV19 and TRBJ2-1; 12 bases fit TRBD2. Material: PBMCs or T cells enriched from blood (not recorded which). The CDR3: CASSRLAGAYNEQFF. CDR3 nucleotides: TGTGCCAGTAGTCGACTAGCGGGGGCTTACAATGAGCAGTTCTTC.